This T cell receptor (beta chain) is drawn from a study of identical twins. Notes on the study in general: For cord blood, abundant beta clonotypes had fewer insertions, unlike memory repertoires, which showed none. With monozygotic twins, out-of-frame TCR alpha sharing exceeded what models estimated.

The germline V gene encodes CDR1 MDHEN and CDR2 SYDVKM. This CDR3 spans 15 amino acids. V was clipped by 0 bases and J by 8 bases; unmatched bases: 7. TCRdb re-called the 5' RACE reads through MiXCR, storing one row per CDR3 protein. The sample lists 650,000 to 750,000 distinct CDR3 sequences, 21% seen once, with about 4.3% in the top ten. This clonotype was picked up a small number of times. No antigen is known for it. These data also featured in a second study, about T cells expressing NK-cell markers. From that paper: About six donors carried dominant NKG2C+ clonotypes that made up roughly 1.0-7.5% of their CD8+ T cells.

This receptor was obtained from a woman between 18 and 29 years old in good health. The chain uses TRBV28 and TRBJ1-2, with 9 bases identical to TRBD1. Sequencing was carried out using PBMCs. CDR3 coding DNA: TGTGCCAGCAGTTTATGGAAGGGACAGGGAGGGGGCTACACCTTC. It yields the protein CASSLWKGQGGGYTF.